These T cell receptor beta chains were read from a single sample in a study of type 1 regulatory T cells. TCRdb re-called the reads through MiXCR, storing one row per CDR3 protein. The sample includes tens of thousands of distinct CDR3 sequences, around 21% of them seen just once. Antigen specificity for these receptors is unknown. Specimen: cultured type 1 regulatory T (Tr1) cells, either the whole culture or a sorted fraction (not recorded which). These receptors came from a human donor in good health. Both conserved end residues are part of each CDR3. A D gene is named only where the DNA matches it firmly. Some rows mark clone size as missing; the rest say once, few, many or name a class of expanded clone.

>TRBJ1-6|-|TRBV7-3|-
TGTGCCAGCAGCCCCACCCGGGAGAGTAATTCACCCCTCCACTTT
CASSPTRESNSPLHF
>TRBJ2-5|few|TRBV20-1|TRBD1
TGCAGTGCCCAGGGAGGGGGACAGGGGCGTCAAGAGACCCAGTACTTC
CSAQGGGQGRQETQYF
>TRBJ2-1|-|TRBV11-2|-
TGTGCCAGCAGCTTAGTTCTTTGGGGGTTGGGGGAGCAGTTCTTC
CASSLVLWGLGEQFF
>TRBJ2-1|-|TRBV5-4|-
TGTGCCAGCAGCTTGTGGGCTGCAGATGAGCAGTTCTTC
CASSLWAADEQFF
>TRBJ2-1|few|TRBV20-1|TRBD1
TGCAGTGCTGCAAGGGACAGTTGGACCTACAATGAGCAGTTCTTC
CSAARDSWTYNEQFF
>TRBJ1-3|few|TRBV10-3|-
TGTGCCATCAGTGAATCTGGAAACACCATATATTTT
CAISESGNTIYF
>TRBJ2-4|few|TRBV5-4|-
TGTGCCAGCAGCTATCAGACCAAAAACATTCAGTACTTC
CASSYQTKNIQYF
>TRBJ1-6|few|TRBV10-2|-
TGCGCCAGCAGCGCAGGATCGCCGAGCTCCTATAATTCACCCCTCCACTTT
CASSAGSPSSYNSPLHF
>TRBJ1-1|-|TRBV7-9|-
TGTGCCAGCAGACAAATCGCCGGGCCCTTCTTT
CASRQIAGPFF
>TRBJ2-1|few|TRBV5-4|TRBD2
TGTGCCAGCAGCTCGAAACTAGCGACCTACAATGAGCAGTTCTTC
CASSSKLATYNEQFF
>TRBJ2-5|few|TRBV7-2|-
TGTGCCAGCAGCTGGGGGCCTCAAGAGACCCAGTACTTC
CASSWGPQETQYF
>TRBJ1-1|few|TRBV5-1|TRBD1
TGCGCCAGCAGCTTGGAGGGACAGACCATGAACACTGAAGCTTTCTTT
CASSLEGQTMNTEAFF
>TRBJ2-7|-|TRBV3-1|-
TGTGCCAGCAGCATACACACCTACGAGCAGTACTTC
CASSIHTYEQYF
>TRBJ1-2|few|TRBV27|-
TGTGCCAGCAGTTTGGCAGGGAGGGATGGCTACACCTTC
CASSLAGRDGYTF